Included here is one T cell receptor beta chain sequence, with context. Its target is not known. Looked up from germline, CDR1 is MDHEN and CDR2 is SYDVKM. Trimming removed 2 bases at V and 4 bases at J, with 8 bases between. The CDR3 spans 13 residues. The data derive from a study of cytomegalovirus exposure and HLA in healthy donors. General study findings and limits: An observed cluster of highly shared sequence variants was recorded as a likely sequencing artifact.

The PCR ran on 60 Vbeta and 13 Jbeta primers. Some clones are missing from TCRdb's copy, which holds only in-frame ones; the method was immunoSEQ multiplex PCR. This specimen shows just over 200,000 clones; the ten leading clones hold over 0.95%. The chain is built from TRBV28 and TRBJ2-5, with D maybe TRBD2 (5 bases). The TCR comes from a girl aged 2 to 10 in good health and CMV-seropositive. The sample comprised PBMCs. The CDR3 reads CASSLEGAETQYF. The CDR3 DNA follows: TGTGCCAGCAGTTTAGAGGGAGCAGAGACCCAGTACTTC.